The clone carrying this TCR beta chain showed up just a few times. This record comes from a study of response to subunit inactivated influenza vaccine. The CDR3 totals 15 residues. Per the germline V gene, CDR1 is KGHSH and CDR2 is LQKENI. J gave up 5 bases and V 6 bases, and 8 bases lay outside the gene matches. TCRdb reprocessed the RT-PCR reads with MiXCR, giving one entry per CDR3 protein. This sample carries fewer than 400,000 distinct CDR3 sequences, roughly a fifth of them seen once, and the ten largest clones take approximately 10%. This sequence joins TRBV18 and TRBJ2-2, with TRBD2 matching 8 bases. This receptor was taken from a man between 50 and 70 years old who received an inactivated influenza vaccine. Source: PBMCs from blood, taken less than 22 months after vaccination. CDR3 protein: CASSIAGSRTGELFF. In DNA form, the CDR3 reads TGTGCCAGCTCGATAGCGGGAAGTCGGACCGGGGAGCTGTTTTTT.